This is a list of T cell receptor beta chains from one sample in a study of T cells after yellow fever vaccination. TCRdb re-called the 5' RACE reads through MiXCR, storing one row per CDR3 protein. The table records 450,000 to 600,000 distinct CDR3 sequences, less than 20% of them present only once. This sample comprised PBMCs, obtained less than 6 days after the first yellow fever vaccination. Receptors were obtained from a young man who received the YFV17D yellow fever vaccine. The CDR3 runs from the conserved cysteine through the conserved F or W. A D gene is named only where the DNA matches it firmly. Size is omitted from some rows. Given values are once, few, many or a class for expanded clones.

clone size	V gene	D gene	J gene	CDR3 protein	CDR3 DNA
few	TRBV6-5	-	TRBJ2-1	CASSYSRSGVERFF	TGTGCCAGCAGTTACTCGAGATCCGGGGTTGAGCGGTTCTTC
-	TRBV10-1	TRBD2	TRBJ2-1	CASSESGGNEQFF	TGCGCCAGCAGTGAATCCGGGGGGAATGAGCAGTTCTTC
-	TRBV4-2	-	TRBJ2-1	CASSQDGGASYNEQFF	TGTGCCAGCAGCCAAGATGGGGGGGCGTCCTACAATGAGCAGTTCTTC
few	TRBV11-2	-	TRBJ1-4	CASSLNREKLFF	TGTGCCAGCAGCTTAAATCGAGAAAAACTGTTTTTT
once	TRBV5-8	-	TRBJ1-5	CASSFQISKQPQHF	TGTGCCAGCAGCTTCCAGATTAGCAAACAGCCCCAGCATTTT
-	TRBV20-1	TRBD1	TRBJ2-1	CGPSTGPSYNEQFF	TGCGGACCGTCGACAGGGCCCTCCTACAATGAGCAGTTCTTC
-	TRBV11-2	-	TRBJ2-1	CASSPGYRDSYNEQFF	TGTGCCAGCAGCCCGGGATACCGGGATTCCTACAATGAGCAGTTCTTC
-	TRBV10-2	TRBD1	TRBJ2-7	CASSESRGGDAYEQYF	TGCGCCAGCAGTGAGTCGCGAGGGGGCGATGCCTACGAGCAGTACTTC
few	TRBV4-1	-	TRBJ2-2	CASSTGGVGGELFF	TGCGCCAGCAGCACCGGCGGGGTCGGCGGGGAGCTGTTTTTT
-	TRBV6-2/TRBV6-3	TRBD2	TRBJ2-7	CASSYYTQTSGSSYEQYF	TGTGCCAGCAGTTACTATACCCAGACTAGCGGGAGCTCCTACGAGCAGTACTTC
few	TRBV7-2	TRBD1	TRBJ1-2	CASSPRGTDVGYTF	TGTGCCAGCAGCCCCCGGGGGACAGATGTTGGCTACACCTTC